This is a list of T cell receptor beta chains from one sample in a study of blood T cell repertoires in COVID-19. Produced via immunoSEQ multiplex PCR; TCRdb's table is partial and in-frame only. The sample carries some 180,000 clones, approximately 89% recorded once. Input material: PBMCs or T cells enriched from blood (not recorded which). The source is a man aged 35-49 years who had recovered from COVID-19. Each CDR3 is given with its conserved first and last residue. D genes are given only for firm matches. Expanded clones are given a class, and other clones once, few, many or no size at all.

CDR3 length,V gene,D gene,J gene,clone size,CDR3 protein,CDR3 DNA
12,TRBV19,TRBD1,TRBJ1-1,.,CASSVTGAEAFF,TGTGCCAGTAGCGTGACAGGGGCTGAAGCTTTCTTT
19,TRBV3-1/TRBV3-2,TRBD2,TRBJ2-5,.,CASSHTPGLAGGVEETQYF,TGTGCCAGCAGCCATACGCCGGGACTAGCGGGGGGGGTGGAAGAGACCCAGTACTTC
11,TRBV20-1,.,TRBJ1-2,.,CSAPFNYGYTF,TGCAGTGCTCCCTTCAACTATGGCTACACCTTC
14,TRBV3-1/TRBV3-2,.,TRBJ1-6,once,CASQRGFLDSPLHF,TGTGCCAGCCAAAGGGGATTTTTGGATTCACCCCTCCACTTT
15,TRBV7-6,.,TRBJ2-1,.,CASSSSTLAVNEQFF,TGTGCCAGCAGCTCCAGCACCTTAGCAGTCAATGAGCAGTTCTTC
13,TRBV24-1,TRBD1,TRBJ1-2,.,CATRRTGAAGYTF,TGTGCCACCAGACGGACAGGGGCCGCTGGCTACACCTTC
18,TRBV4-2,TRBD2,TRBJ2-2,once,CASSPGGLAGLNTGELFF,TGTGCCAGCAGCCCCGGGGGACTAGCGGGTTTGAACACCGGGGAGCTGTTTTTT
10,TRBV28,.,TRBJ2-7,.,CALQGYEQYF,TGTGCCCTTCAGGGGTACGAGCAGTACTTC
15,TRBV6-6,TRBD2,TRBJ2-7,once,CASTDTGGFSYEQYF,TGTGCCAGCACCGACACGGGAGGGTTCTCCTACGAGCAGTACTTC
13,TRBV5-4,.,TRBJ1-3,.,CASSSYSGNTIYF,TGTGCCAGCAGCTCCTACAGTGGAAACACCATATATTTT
15,TRBV2,TRBD1,TRBJ1-1,.,CASSEAPLQGAEAFF,TGTGCCAGCAGTGAAGCGCCCTTACAGGGGGCTGAAGCTTTCTTT
11,TRBV30,.,TRBJ1-2,once,CAWSVMQGYTF,TGTGCCTGGAGTGTGATGCAGGGCTACACCTTC
12,TRBV29-1,.,TRBJ2-5,.,CSVVASQETQYF,TGCAGCGTTGTGGCCTCCCAAGAGACCCAGTACTTC
12,TRBV6-5,.,TRBJ2-2,.,CASTEWPGELFF,TGTGCCAGCACGGAGTGGCCCGGGGAGCTGTTTTTT
14,TRBV6-2/TRBV6-3,TRBD1,TRBJ2-7,medium-sized,CASSYGTGGYEQYF,TGTGCCAGCAGTTACGGGACAGGGGGCTACGAGCAGTACTTC